This T cell receptor beta chain was profiled in a study of blood T cell repertoires in COVID-19. Per the germline V gene, CDR1 is KGHSH and CDR2 is LQKENI. The CDR3 is 16 residues long. V was clipped by 3 bases and J by 0 bases; unmatched bases: 4. The repertoire was sequenced with immunoSEQ multiplex PCR; TCRdb's copy has only in-frame clones and lacks some. This table holds 350,000 to 450,000 clones, around 87% found once. Followed over time, Seattle patients had been enrolled while infection was active. Sequenced material: peripheral blood. The rearrangement uses TRBV18 and TRBJ1-4; 7 bases line up with TRBD1. This TCR was sampled from a woman aged 55 to 70 with COVID-19, enrolled during active disease. In nucleotides, the CDR3 is TGTGCCAGCTCACCCACAGGGGCGACAACTAATGAAAAACTGTTTTTT. It translates to CASSPTGATTNEKLFF.